The 30 T cell receptor beta chains reported below all come from one sample, sequenced in a study of blood T cell repertoires in COVID-19. Libraries were prepared by immunoSEQ multiplex PCR; TCRdb keeps only in-frame clonotypes and omits some of them. The table shows more than 300,000 clones, with 80% to 90% occurring only once. Sequencing input: PBMCs or T cells enriched from blood (not recorded which). The receptors shown here come from a man in his forties in a cohort exposed to, infected with or recovered from COVID-19 (not recorded which).

V is TRBV5-1 and J is TRBJ2-1, with 9 nucleotides matching TRBD2. The CDR3 sequence is 15 residues long. Unmatched junction bases numbered 7, after V lost 3 bases and J lost 6 bases. CDR1 SGHRS and CDR2 YFSETQ come from the germline V gene. The CDR3 DNA sequence: TGCGCCAGCAGCTGGGGACTAGCCTCGGGCAATGAGCAGTTCTTC. It translates to CASSWGLASGNEQFF.

This sequence joins TRBV11-2 and TRBJ1-1; 7 nucleotides align to TRBD1. CDR1 and CDR2 from the germline V gene are SGHAT and FQNNGV. The CDR3 has 14 amino acids. The V gene end was trimmed by 5 bases and the J gene end by 5 bases; junction bases not matched to a gene: 8. The CDR3 sequence is CASSPRQGWTEAFF. DNA for the CDR3: TGTGCCAGCAGCCCGCGACAGGGTTGGACTGAAGCTTTCTTT. The variable domain in full, with the rest retrieved from reference TRBV11-2 and TRBJ1-1, is EAGVAQSPRYKIIEKRQSVAFWCNPISGHATLYWYQQILGQGPKLLIQFQNNGVVDDSQLPKDRFSAERLKGVDSTLKIQPAKLEDSAVYLCASSPRQGWTEAFFGQGTRLTVV.

The gene calls are TRBV5-1 and TRBJ1-1, with D unresolved. Germline assignment: CDR1 SGHRS and CDR2 YFSETQ. With 0 bases removed from V and 1 base from J, the gap between germline ends came to 7 bases. The CDR3 contains 14 residues. The CDR3 coding sequence is TGCGCCAGCAGCTTGGAATCGTGGAACACTGAAGCTTTCTTT. As protein: CASSLESWNTEAFF. The full variable domain, rest sourced from reference TRBV5-1 and TRBJ1-1, is KAGVTQTPRYLIKTRGQQVTLSCSPISGHRSVSWYQQTPGQGLQFLFEYFSETQRNKGNFPGRFSGRQFSNSRSEMNVSTLELGDSALYLCASSLESWNTEAFFGQGTRLTVV.

The chain couples TRBV27 to TRBJ1-1; the D is unclear. V shed 3 bases and J shed 0 bases, with 8 bases lying between them. The germline CDR1 and CDR2 sequences are MNHEY and SMNVEV (reference sequence). This CDR3 comprises 14 residues. Here the CDR3 reads CASSLGRLNTEAFF. In nucleotides, the CDR3 is TGTGCCAGCAGTTTGGGGAGATTGAACACTGAAGCTTTCTTT.

The chain uses TRBV27 and TRBJ2-2; 7 positions match TRBD2. The junction had 8 bases not matched to a gene; V was cut back by 2 bases and J by 5 bases. This CDR3 has 16 residues. Germline CDR1 reads MNHEY; CDR2 reads SMNVEV (reference sequence). CDR3 loop: CASSLGPGGGTGELFF. The DNA of the CDR3 is TGTGCCAGCAGTTTAGGCCCCGGGGGAGGGACCGGGGAGCTGTTTTTT.

This chain connects TRBV3-1 (or the pseudogene TRBV3-2) to TRBJ1-1; 9 bases are a match to TRBD1. V was pared by 4 bases and J by 5 bases, with 5 bases of the junction left unmatched. Germline CDR1 and CDR2: LGHDT and YNNKEL (reference sequence). The CDR3 consists of 14 residues. Written as DNA, the CDR3 is TGTGCCAGCAGCCCGAACAGGGGGCGGACTGAAGCTTTCTTT. Translating it yields CASSPNRGRTEAFF.

The chain combines TRBV4-1 with TRBJ2-7; D is ambiguous. Per germline, CDR1 MGHRA and CDR2 YSYEKL. CDR3 length: 12 amino acids. V lost 5 bases and J 0 bases, leaving 5 bases between the germline ends. The CDR3 nucleotides are TGCGCCAGCAGCAGGAGCTCCTACGAGCAGTACTTC. Translating it yields CASSRSSYEQYF.

This chain links TRBV5-1 with TRBJ2-1; D possibly corresponds to TRBD1 (6 bases). V was cut by 3 bases and J by 5 bases, with 15 bases left in between. The CDR3 length is 15 residues. Per the germline V gene, CDR1 is SGHRS and CDR2 is YFSETQ. The CDR3 spells CASSSRAGENNEQFF. Written as DNA, the CDR3 is TGCGCCAGCAGCTCCCGAGCAGGGGAAAACAATGAGCAGTTCTTC.

With respect to this clone: Relative to the germline gene, one junction end is altered; a read error may explain this. The V and J genes are TRBV28 and TRBJ1-1, with D possibly matching TRBD1 (5 bases). The CDR3 contains 11 residues. Germline CDR1 MDHEN, CDR2 SYDVKM. The DNA for the CDR3 is TGTGCCAGCAGTCTCGGGGGGGAGCTTTCTTTT. Its translation: CASSLGGELSF.

The chain joins TRBV28 to TRBJ1-3; 7 bases match TRBD1. The germline V gene has CDR1 MDHEN and CDR2 SYDVKM. The trim removed 5 bases at V and 0 bases at J, leaving 16 bases unmatched. The CDR3 length is 19 residues. Here the CDR3 reads CASSPAFRTGGLSGNTIYF. CDR3 DNA sequence: TGTGCCAGCAGTCCCGCCTTTCGGACAGGTGGGCTCTCTGGAAACACCATATATTTT.

In this sample, this clone turned up a few times. Written as DNA, the CDR3 is TGTGCCAGCAGCCCACTACCCTCCGGGACTAGCGGGACTTATGAGCAGTACTTC. It encodes CASSPLPSGTSGTYEQYF. The chain combines TRBV4-2 with TRBJ2-7; 13 positions match TRBD2. V shed 4 bases and J 7 bases; nucleotides not matched to a gene: 16. Per germline, CDR1 LGHNA and CDR2 YNFKEQ. The CDR3 extends over 18 amino acids.

The gene calls are TRBV11-2 and TRBJ2-2, with D tentatively TRBD1 (6 bases). The CDR3 spans 16 residues. V was pared by 2 bases and J by 2 bases, with 12 bases between. In germline, CDR1 is SGHAT, CDR2 FQNNGV. CDR3 sequence reads: CASSLWGTRNTGELFF. As DNA, the CDR3 is TGTGCCAGCAGCTTATGGGGGACAAGAAACACCGGGGAGCTGTTTTTT.

The chain has TRBV4-1 and TRBJ1-5; D may be TRBD1 (6 bases). Trimming took 2 bases from V and 7 from J, leaving 12 bases between them. Germline CDR1 is MGHRA and CDR2 is YSYEKL. This CDR3 has 14 amino acids. The CDR3 spells CASSQPGQRQPQHF. CDR3 DNA sequence: TGCGCCAGCAGCCAACCGGGACAACGGCAGCCCCAGCATTTT.

The chain employs TRBV14 and TRBJ2-7; D perhaps matches TRBD2 (5 bases). The CDR3 is 13 amino acids. V lost 4 bases, J lost 4 bases, and 11 bases lay in between. Germline CDR1 reads SGHDN; CDR2 reads FVKESK. The CDR3 spells CASSRRTDYEQYF. The CDR3, as DNA: TGTGCCAGCAGCCGGAGGACTGATTACGAGCAGTACTTC.

The chain recombines TRBV28 with TRBJ2-4, with 7 nucleotides matching TRBD1. Germline V CDR1 and CDR2: MDHEN, SYDVKM. This CDR3 has 15 amino acids. V lost 4 bases, J lost 1 base, and 4 bases stayed unmatched. The CDR3 DNA is TGTGCCAGCAGTTCTCAGGGGGTTGCCAAAAACATTCAGTACTTC. Translation: CASSSQGVAKNIQYF.

The chain carries TRBV2 and TRBJ1-4; maybe TRBD1 (6 bases). The CDR3 extends over 14 amino acids. The V and J ends lost 6 bases and 7 bases respectively, with 15 bases between them. Looked up from germline, CDR1 is SNHLY and CDR2 is FYNNEI. The CDR3 spells CASRGQLVAEKLFF. CDR3 bases: TGTGCCAGCAGGGGACAACTCGTGGCTGAAAAACTGTTTTTT.

This chain connects TRBV5-1 to TRBJ2-1; 8 bases are a match to TRBD2. The CDR3 has 16 amino acids. With V trimmed by 4 bases and J by 6 bases, 12 bases remained unmatched. Germline V gene sequence: CDR1 SGHRS, CDR2 YFSETQ. The CDR3 DNA sequence: TGCGCCAGCAGCCCAAGATCGGGAGGGCCCAGCAATGAGCAGTTCTTC. Protein sequence: CASSPRSGGPSNEQFF.

The genes are TRBV6-1 and TRBJ1-4; D perhaps matches TRBD1 (5 bases). This CDR3 has 14 amino acids. CDR1 is MNHNS, CDR2 SASEGT, per germline. V dropped 1 base and J dropped 8 bases, with 11 bases sitting between them. The CDR3 DNA reads as TGTGCCAGCAGTGAAGGGGGCGTAGGGGAAAAACTGTTTTTT. Its translation: CASSEGGVGEKLFF.

The chain joins TRBV27 to TRBJ2-3; possibly TRBD2 for D (5 bases). The germline gives CDR1 MNHEY, CDR2 SMNVEV (reference sequence). This CDR3 comprises 14 residues. V was trimmed by 5 bases and J by 1 base, leaving 10 bases between them. CDR3 coding DNA: TGTGCCAGCAGTCCCGGACTGCGCACAGATACGCAGTATTTT. Its translation is CASSPGLRTDTQYF.

The CDR3 nucleotides are TGTGCCATCAGTCCCACTGCAGATACGCAGTATTTT. Translating gives CAISPTADTQYF. The chain combines TRBV10-3 with TRBJ2-3; D remains ambiguous. This CDR3 comprises 12 residues. The V end lost 5 bases, the J end lost 4 bases, and 7 bases lay between the germline ends. The germline V gene encodes CDR1 ENHRY and CDR2 SYGVKD.

This clone was picked up one time. The chain couples TRBV19 to TRBJ2-1; weak D call: TRBD2 (5 bases). The germline CDR1 and CDR2 sequences are LNHDA and SQIVND (reference sequence). Trimming pared 3 bases from V and 8 bases from J, leaving 11 bases between. The CDR3 length is 13 residues. The CDR3 region is CASSMRRTDEQFF. The CDR3 nucleotides are TGTGCCAGTAGTATGCGGAGGACCGATGAGCAGTTCTTC.

This rearrangement joins TRBV6-2 or TRBV6-3 to TRBJ2-7; tentative D call: TRBD2 (5 bases). The CDR3 has 14 residues. Germline values: CDR1 MNHEY, CDR2 SVGEGT. The V gene lost 0 bases and the J gene lost 9 bases, with 15 bases spanning the gap. This CDR3 reads CASSYSIHGERQYF. As DNA, the CDR3 is TGTGCCAGCAGTTACTCCATTCACGGGGAACGGCAGTACTTC.

This clone was counted a single time. This chain uses TRBV5-4 with TRBJ1-1, with 8 bases aligning to TRBD1. This CDR3 is built from 15 residues. Germline CDR1 and CDR2: SGHNT and YYREEE (reference sequence). The junction had 9 bases not matched to a gene; V was cut back by 4 bases and J by 4 bases. In DNA form, the CDR3 reads TGTGCCAGCAGCATCATCAGGGGGCTGGGCACTGAAGCTTTCTTT. Translation: CASSIIRGLGTEAFF.

The chain recombines TRBV4-2 with TRBJ1-6, with 8 bases fitting TRBD1. V was clipped by 0 bases and J by 10 bases; unmatched bases: 5. The germline V gene has CDR1 LGHNA and CDR2 YNFKEQ. The CDR3 is made up of 15 amino acids. The CDR3 loop is CASSQDDRGESPLHF. As DNA, the CDR3 is TGTGCCAGCAGCCAAGATGACAGGGGTGAGTCACCCCTCCACTTT.

The rearrangement joins TRBV11-2 to TRBJ2-5, with 11 bases matching TRBD2. The CDR3 has 18 amino acids. Germline V gene sequence: CDR1 SGHAT, CDR2 FQNNGV. The J segment lost 5 bases and the V segment lost 2 bases, leaving 13 bases of the junction unmatched. CDR3: CASSLIAPLAGGRETQYF. As DNA, the CDR3 is TGTGCCAGCAGCTTAATCGCCCCTCTAGCGGGAGGCAGGGAGACCCAGTACTTC.

V and J are TRBV10-3 and TRBJ2-7; 11 bases map to TRBD2. The CDR3 spans 16 residues. The junction had 12 bases not matched to a gene; V was cut back by 6 bases and J by 5 bases. Germline CDR1 reads ENHRY; CDR2 reads SYGVKD. The CDR3 coding sequence is TGTGCCATCAGCCCGCGCCCTAGCGGGAGGACCCACGAGCAGTACTTC. Translated: CAISPRPSGRTHEQYF.

The gene calls are TRBV3-1 (or the pseudogene TRBV3-2) and TRBJ1-4, with TRBD1 matching over 8 bases. J gave up 6 bases and V 4 bases, and 4 bases lay outside the gene matches. The germline gives CDR1 LGHDT, CDR2 YNNKEL (reference sequence). This CDR3 has 14 residues. This CDR3 is CASSRRQGHEKLFF. CDR3 in DNA: TGTGCCAGCAGCCGCAGACAGGGGCATGAAAAACTGTTTTTT.

The chain carries TRBV2 and TRBJ2-7; 9 positions match TRBD1. There are 15 residues in the CDR3. In germline, CDR1 is SNHLY, CDR2 FYNNEI. V shed 0 bases, J shed 2 bases, and the junction held 2 bases outside the gene matches. The CDR3 nucleotides read TGTGCCAGCAGTGAAGCCGGGACAGGGCCCTACGAGCAGTACTTC. It yields the protein CASSEAGTGPYEQYF. Full variable domain (outside the CDR3, taken from reference TRBV2 and TRBJ2-7): EPEVTQTPSHQVTQMGQEVILRCVPISNHLYFYWYRQILGQKVEFLVSFYNNEISEKSEIFDDQFSVERPDGSNFTLKIRSTKLEDSAMYFCASSEAGTGPYEQYFGPGTRLTVT.

This clone was seen only once. The chain is built from TRBV27 and TRBJ1-5; D may be TRBD1 (5 bases). The CDR3 extends over 13 amino acids. With 5 bases removed from V and 4 bases from J, the gap between germline ends came to 9 bases. Germline CDR1 is MNHEY and CDR2 is SMNVEV (reference sequence). Written as DNA, the CDR3 is TGTGCCAGCAGTCCAGGGCAGAATCAGCCCCAGCATTTT. Translation gives CASSPGQNQPQHF.

Regarding this clone: Additional DNA sequences in this sample encode the identical CDR3. The V call is TRBV30, the J call TRBJ1-5, with TRBD1 matching 9 bases. CDR1 GTSNPN and CDR2 SVGIG come from the germline V gene (reference sequence). This CDR3 has 14 residues. V lost 2 bases, J lost 5 bases, and 4 bases stayed unmatched. The CDR3 DNA reads TGTGCCTGGAGTCGGACAGGGGTAGATCAGCCCCAGCATTTT. Its translation is CAWSRTGVDQPQHF.